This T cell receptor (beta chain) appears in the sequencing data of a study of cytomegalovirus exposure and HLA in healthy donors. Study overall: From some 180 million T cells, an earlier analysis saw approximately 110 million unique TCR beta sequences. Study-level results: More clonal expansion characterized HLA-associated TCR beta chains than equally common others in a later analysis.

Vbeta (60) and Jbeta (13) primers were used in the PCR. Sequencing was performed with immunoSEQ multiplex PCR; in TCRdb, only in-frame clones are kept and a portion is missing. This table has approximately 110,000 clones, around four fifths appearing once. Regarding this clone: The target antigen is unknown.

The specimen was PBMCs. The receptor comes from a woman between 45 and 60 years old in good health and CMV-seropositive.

CDR3 DNA sequence: TGTGCCAGCAGTGACCGGACAGCTGTAAGTGGAAACACCATATATTTT. Encoded protein: CASSDRTAVSGNTIYF. This chain joins TRBV6-9 and TRBJ1-3, with D perhaps matching TRBD1 (6 bases). The V gene's germline CDR1 is MNHGY and CDR2 SVAAGI. The CDR3 extends over 16 amino acids. Trimming stripped 5 bases from V and 3 bases from J, with 17 bases between.